These 23 T cell receptor beta chains came from one sample sequenced in a study of T cell responses to AZD1222 COVID-19 vaccine (dated by TCRdb to the early 2020s). Taken with the paper, the label for time point translates to: about 28 days (+/-7) after the second vaccine dose. The method behind the library was the immunoSEQ multiplex PCR assay. TCRdb provides this immuneACCESS table in a form limited to in-frame rearrangements. Some clones are lacking; in checked studies, under half of them reflect an unresolved V gene, and why the rest are absent is not known. For this sample there are 180,000 or so clones; 90% to 95% appear just once. About 1.8% of the sample rests with the top ten. Specimen: peripheral blood, collected 28 days after the second AZD1222 dose. These TCRs come from an adult who received the AZD1222 COVID-19 vaccine.

Only a few counts were recorded for this clone. The J gene is TRBJ1-1, the V gene TRBV6-5, with a weak D call TRBD1 (6 bases). The germline V and J ends were trimmed by 2 bases and 2 bases, with 15 bases remaining between them. In germline, CDR1 is MNHEY, CDR2 SVGAGI. CDR3 length equals 16 residues. In DNA, the CDR3 is TGTGCCAGCAGTTACGGGGGGACAAAATCAAACACTGAAGCTTTCTTT. This encodes CASSYGGTKSNTEAFF.

The chain carries TRBV10-3 and TRBJ1-2; unclear D gene. Between the trimmed V and J ends, which lost 0 bases and 4 bases, there was a span of 6 bases. Germline V gene data show CDR1 as ENHRY and CDR2 as SYGVKD. This CDR3 is 13 amino acids long. The CDR3 DNA reads as TGTGCCATCAGTGAGTCCCCCCTCTATGGCTACACCTTC. The encoded protein is CAISESPLYGYTF.

The V gene is TRBV11-2, the J gene TRBJ2-3; 9 bases are shared with TRBD1. J lost 8 bases, V lost 1 base, and 10 bases had no gene match. Germline CDR1 and CDR2: SGHAT and FQNNGV. The CDR3 runs 16 residues. CDR3 nucleotides: TGTGCCAGCAGCTTAGGGGGGACAGGGAAACAAAGTACGCAGTATTTT. Translated: CASSLGGTGKQSTQYF.

The rearrangement uses TRBV12-5 and TRBJ2-1, with TRBD1 matching over 8 bases. Per germline, CDR1 LGHNT and CDR2 FRNRAP. There are 16 residues in the CDR3. V shed 0 bases, J shed 5 bases, and the junction held 6 bases outside the gene matches. The CDR3 DNA follows: TGTGCTAGTGGTTTGGTACCCCAGGGGGCTGACAATGAGCAGTTCTTC. Translation: CASGLVPQGADNEQFF.

The chain links TRBV5-4 to TRBJ2-7; TRBD2 matches at 10 bases. The germline V gene encodes CDR1 SGHNT and CDR2 YYREEE (reference sequence). The CDR3 consists of 15 residues. The ends lost 0 bases at V and 3 bases at J; junction bases unmatched: 3. The CDR3 region has the DNA TGTGCCAGCAGCTTGGGGCTAGCGGGAGACTACGAGCAGTACTTC. It codes for CASSLGLAGDYEQYF.

This chain joins TRBV7-2 and TRBJ2-3; 10 positions match TRBD2. Losses at the gene ends were 5 bases for V and 6 bases for J; bases not matched to a gene: 5. Germline V lookup: CDR1 SGHTA, CDR2 FQGNSA. The CDR3 consists of 14 residues. The CDR3 protein is CASSPTSGVDTQYF. As DNA, the CDR3 is TGTGCCAGCAGCCCTACTAGCGGGGTGGATACGCAGTATTTT. Filled out from reference TRBV7-2 and TRBJ2-3, the complete variable domain reads GAGVSQSPSNKVTEKGKDVELRCDPISGHTALYWYRQSLGQGLEFLIYFQGNSAPDKSGLPSDRFSAERTGGSVSTLTIQRTQQEDSAVYLCASSPTSGVDTQYFGPGTRLTVL.

The chain is built from TRBV5-1 and TRBJ2-7, with 10 bases that match TRBD2. This CDR3 has 15 residues. Germline CDR1 is SGHRS and CDR2 is YFSETQ. Losses at the gene ends were 0 bases for V and 6 bases for J; bases not matched to a gene: 6. The CDR3 region has the DNA TGCGCCAGCAGCTTGGCAGCGGGAGGGGAGGGCGAGCAGTACTTC. It encodes CASSLAAGGEGEQYF.

This chain links TRBV9 with TRBJ2-3; no definite D call. V shed 0 bases and J shed 1 base, with 6 bases lying between them. The V gene's germline CDR1 is SGDLS and CDR2 YYNGEE. The CDR3 loop spans 14 amino acids. CDR3 sequence: CASSVARGTDTQYF. CDR3 coding DNA: TGTGCCAGCAGCGTAGCCCGTGGCACAGATACGCAGTATTTT.

This clone was picked up a small number of times. The chain has TRBV7-3 and TRBJ2-1; possible D gene TRBD2, 5 bases. This CDR3 has 17 residues. V was shortened by 2 bases and J by 8 bases, with 22 bases between the two germline ends. Per germline, CDR1 SGHTA and CDR2 FQGTGA. In DNA, the CDR3 is TGTGCCAGCAGCTTACTCCCAACTAGTCTTAAAATCTATGAGCAGTTCTTC. Protein product: CASSLLPTSLKIYEQFF.

This chain links TRBV18 with TRBJ1-4, with 9 bases that match TRBD1. Trimming at V came to 3 bases and at J to 6 bases, leaving 8 bases not matched to a gene. Germline-derived CDR1 and CDR2 are KGHSH and LQKENI. The CDR3 length is 16 residues. This chain's CDR3 is CASSPSTGGRDEKLFF. The CDR3 nucleotides read TGTGCCAGCTCACCTTCTACAGGGGGCAGGGATGAAAAACTGTTTTTT.

With respect to this clone: This same CDR3 is encoded by further DNA sequences in the sample. The rearrangement joins TRBV18 to TRBJ1-5; the D gene is possibly TRBD1 (5 bases). Germline V lookup: CDR1 KGHSH, CDR2 LQKENI. The CDR3 covers 14 residues. Trimming cost V 6 bases and J 3 bases, with 12 bases left between them. This chain's CDR3 is CASSPGLSNQPQHF. The CDR3 DNA follows: TGTGCCAGCTCCCCGGGACTGTCCAATCAGCCCCAGCATTTT.

The chain recombines TRBV4-1 with TRBJ1-2, with D maybe TRBD1 (6 bases). V gave up 0 bases and J gave up 10 bases, with 18 bases separating them. CDR1 is MGHRA and CDR2 is YSYEKL in the germline V gene. CDR3 length equals 15 residues. The CDR3 reads CASSQEMGARDVYTF. CDR3 DNA sequence: TGCGCCAGCAGCCAAGAGATGGGGGCAAGGGATGTCTACACCTTC.

This rearrangement joins TRBV2 to TRBJ2-3; TRBD2 agrees at 9 bases. The junction had 2 bases not matched to a gene; V was cut back by 4 bases and J by 0 bases. This CDR3 region has 15 residues. Germline CDR1 reads SNHLY; CDR2 reads FYNNEI. DNA for the CDR3: TGTGCCAGCAGTGCTAGCGGGGTTAGCACAGATACGCAGTATTTT. Translation: CASSASGVSTDTQYF.

On this clone: Different DNA sequences within this sample yield the same CDR3. V is TRBV18 and J is TRBJ2-1, with 7 positions matching TRBD1. The CDR3 sequence is 15 residues long. Trimming removed 1 base from V and 0 bases from J; junction bases left unmatched: 0. Looked up from germline, CDR1 is KGHSH and CDR2 is LQKENI. CDR3 protein: CASSPRQGSYNEQFF. As DNA, the CDR3 is TGTGCCAGCTCACCACGACAGGGCTCCTACAATGAGCAGTTCTTC.

CDR3 nucleotide sequence: TGTGCCAGCACCACCATCAGGAACACTGAAGCTTTCTTT. It is translated as CASTTIRNTEAFF. The rearrangement joins TRBV7-9 to TRBJ1-1; D is ambiguous. Between the trimmed V and J ends, which lost 7 bases and 1 base, there was a span of 10 bases. The germline gives CDR1 SEHNR, CDR2 FQNEAQ (reference sequence). The CDR3 has 13 amino acids.

The chain links TRBV6-5 to TRBJ2-4, with TRBD1 identical over 11 bases. Trimming took 5 bases from V and 5 from J; bases not matched to a gene: 2. CDR1 and CDR2 (germline): MNHEY, SVGAGI. The CDR3 is 14 residues long. The CDR3 DNA follows: TGTGCCAGCAGTCGGGACAGGGGGGAAAACATTCAGTACTTC. Translation: CASSRDRGENIQYF.

V is TRBV6-5 and J is TRBJ2-5; TRBD1 aligns across 10 bases. CDR3 length equals 16 residues. Trimming cost V 2 bases and J 4 bases; bases outside gene matches: 7. Germline lookup yields CDR1 MNHEY and CDR2 SVGAGI. The CDR3 reads CASSYRRDRGRETQYF. The CDR3 nucleotides read TGTGCCAGCAGTTACCGCCGGGACAGGGGCCGAGAGACCCAGTACTTC.

The CDR3 DNA follows: TGTGCCAGCAGCCAAAGTCCATGGGCCGGGACAGCTAACTATGGCTACACCTTC. It translates to CASSQSPWAGTANYGYTF. This rearrangement joins TRBV3-1 (or the pseudogene TRBV3-2) to TRBJ1-2; 7 nucleotides match TRBD1. Germline V gene lookup returns CDR1 LGHDT and CDR2 YNNKEL (reference sequence). This CDR3 is 18 amino acids long. J was trimmed by 0 bases and V by 2 bases; bases with no gene match: 12.

This rearrangement joins TRBV4-1 to TRBJ2-7; a possible D gene is TRBD2 (7 bases). V lost 3 bases to trimming and J lost 3 bases, with 12 bases between them. Looked up from germline, CDR1 is MGHRA and CDR2 is YSYEKL. This CDR3 contains 14 residues. CDR3 DNA: TGCGCCAGCAGCCAGGGGGCGGGAGACTACGAGCAGTACTTC. This gives the protein CASSQGAGDYEQYF.

The rearrangement joins TRBV2 to TRBJ2-1, with D possibly matching TRBD2 (6 bases). V lost 8 bases and J lost 8, with 22 bases in between. The CDR3 length is 15 residues. Germline values: CDR1 SNHLY, CDR2 FYNNEI. Here the CDR3 DNA reads TGTGCCAGCGCAAGGGACTCGTCGGTAAACGATGAGCAGTTCTTC. The encoded protein is CASARDSSVNDEQFF.

V is TRBV20-1 and J is TRBJ2-1, with D unresolved. V lost 3 bases to trimming and J lost 2 bases, with 5 bases between them. This CDR3 has 12 amino acids. The germline V gene has CDR1 DFQATT and CDR2 SNEGSKA (reference sequence). CDR3: CSASQPYNEQFF. For the CDR3, the DNA is TGCAGTGCTAGTCAGCCCTACAATGAGCAGTTCTTC.

Regarding this clone: The sample carries other DNA sequences with the same CDR3. The genes are TRBV5-1 and TRBJ1-5; D gene unclear. This CDR3 is built from 13 residues. The V end lost 0 bases, the J end lost 1 base, and 2 bases lay between the germline ends. Germline V gene lookup returns CDR1 SGHRS and CDR2 YFSETQ. The CDR3 DNA follows: TGCGCCAGCAGCTTGGACAGCAATCAGCCCCAGCATTTT. Translated: CASSLDSNQPQHF.

The chain couples TRBV4-1 to TRBJ2-7; D remains ambiguous. Trimming cost V 1 base and J 0 bases, with 7 bases left between them. The CDR3 has 14 residues. Looked up from germline, CDR1 is MGHRA and CDR2 is YSYEKL. This CDR3 is CASSQVSNSYEQYF. In nucleotides, the CDR3 is TGCGCCAGCAGCCAAGTTTCCAACTCCTACGAGCAGTACTTC.